This TCR beta chain is drawn from a study of blood T cell repertoires in COVID-19. Study context: There were acute and convalescent COVID-19 samples, and they came from the United States, Italy and Spain. T cells, B-cell-depleted T cells, or PBMCs supplied cDNA or gDNA.

As processed by the authors: Scientists estimated how many nucleated cells there were by amplifying reference gene primers. The method was immunoSEQ multiplex PCR; TCRdb's version includes in-frame clones alone and lacks a portion of them. V and J calls and clone size follow that table, whereas D and trimming were derived from the DNA. The sample shows roughly 120,000 clones, roughly 87% of them seen only once. The sequencing sample was made of peripheral blood. This receptor was taken from a human donor in a cohort sampled during active COVID-19.

The CDR3 bases are TGTGCCAGCAGCCGACAGGGGTACACAGATACGCAGTATTTT. It is translated as CASSRQGYTDTQYF. The chain is built from TRBV3-1 (or the pseudogene TRBV3-2) and TRBJ2-3, with TRBD1 identical over 8 bases. The CDR3 totals 14 residues. J lost 2 bases, V lost 4 bases, and 2 bases had no gene match. Germline lookup yields CDR1 LGHDT and CDR2 YNNKEL (reference sequence).